This T cell receptor (beta chain) was captured by sequencing in a study of T cell changes during pregnancy in multiple sclerosis. The CDR3 runs 16 residues. V was cut by 5 bases and J by 1 base, with 16 bases left in between. Germline V gene lookup returns CDR1 SEHNR and CDR2 FQNEAQ (reference sequence). TCRdb's table, derived via immunoSEQ multiplex PCR, lists solely in-frame clones and lacks some. This table has around 100,000 clones, 91% appearing once. The clonotype comes from a female donor with multiple sclerosis, enrolled in a pregnancy study. The chain carries TRBV7-9 and TRBJ2-3; D is undetermined. The material was peripheral blood, obtained in the second trimester of pregnancy. CDR3 in amino acids: CASSKTFLRGTDTQYF. CDR3 nucleotides: TGTGCCAGCAGCAAAACGTTTTTACGCGGCACAGATACGCAGTATTTT.